This TCR beta chain was retrieved from a study of shared clonotypes between healthy human individuals. With 5 bases clipped from V and 7 bases from J, the junction kept 7 bases outside the gene matches. CDR1 and CDR2 (germline): MDHEN, SYDVKM. The CDR3 length is 14 residues. Sequenced by immunoSEQ multiplex PCR; TCRdb stores in-frame clones only, minus some. In the table there are approximately 620,000 clones, about 97% of which are singletons. The clonotype comes from a woman in her 30s in good health. The chain combines TRBV28 with TRBJ1-2; 10 nucleotides line up with TRBD1. The sample taken for sequencing was naive CD4+ T cells sorted from blood. This sample's subset: CD45RA+ positively selected. The CDR3 nucleotides read TGTGCCAGCAGTAACCGACAGGGGGCGGCTGGCTACACCTTC. It is translated as CASSNRQGAAGYTF.